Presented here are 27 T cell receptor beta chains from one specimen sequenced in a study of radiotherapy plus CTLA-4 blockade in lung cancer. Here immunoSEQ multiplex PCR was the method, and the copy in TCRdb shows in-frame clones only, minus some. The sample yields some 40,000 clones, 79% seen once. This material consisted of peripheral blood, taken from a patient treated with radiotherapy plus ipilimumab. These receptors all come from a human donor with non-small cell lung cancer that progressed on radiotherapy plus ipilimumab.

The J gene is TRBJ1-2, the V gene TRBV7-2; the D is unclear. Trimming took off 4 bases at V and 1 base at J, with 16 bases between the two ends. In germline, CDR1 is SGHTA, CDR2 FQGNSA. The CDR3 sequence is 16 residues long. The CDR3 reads CASSSSPSGNNYGYTF. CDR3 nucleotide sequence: TGTGCCAGCAGCTCGAGTCCGTCGGGGAATAACTATGGCTACACCTTC.

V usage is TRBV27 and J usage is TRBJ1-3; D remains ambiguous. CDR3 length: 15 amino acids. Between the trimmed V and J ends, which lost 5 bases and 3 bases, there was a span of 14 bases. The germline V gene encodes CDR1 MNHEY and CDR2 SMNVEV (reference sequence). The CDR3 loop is CASSPTQNIGNTIYF. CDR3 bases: TGTGCCAGCAGTCCCACCCAGAATATTGGAAACACCATATATTTT.

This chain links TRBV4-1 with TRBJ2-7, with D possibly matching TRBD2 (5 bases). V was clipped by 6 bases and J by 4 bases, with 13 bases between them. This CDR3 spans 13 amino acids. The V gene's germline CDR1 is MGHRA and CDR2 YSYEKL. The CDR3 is CASSRPPGYEQYF. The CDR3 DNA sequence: TGCGCCAGCAGTCGACCCCCGGGGTACGAGCAGTACTTC.

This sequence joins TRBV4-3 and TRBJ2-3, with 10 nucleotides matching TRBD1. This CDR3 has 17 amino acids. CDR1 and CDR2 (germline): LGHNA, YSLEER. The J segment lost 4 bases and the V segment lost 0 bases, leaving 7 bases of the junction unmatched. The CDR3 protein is CASSQDEDRGSSDTQYF. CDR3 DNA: TGCGCCAGCAGCCAAGACGAGGACAGGGGGTCGTCAGATACGCAGTATTTT.

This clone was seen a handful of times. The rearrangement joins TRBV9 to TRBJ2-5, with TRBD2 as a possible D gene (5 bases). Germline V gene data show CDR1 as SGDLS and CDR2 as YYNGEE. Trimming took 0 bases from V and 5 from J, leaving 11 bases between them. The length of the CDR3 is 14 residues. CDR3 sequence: CASSVAGDHETQYF. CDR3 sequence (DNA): TGTGCCAGCAGCGTAGCCGGGGATCATGAGACCCAGTACTTC.

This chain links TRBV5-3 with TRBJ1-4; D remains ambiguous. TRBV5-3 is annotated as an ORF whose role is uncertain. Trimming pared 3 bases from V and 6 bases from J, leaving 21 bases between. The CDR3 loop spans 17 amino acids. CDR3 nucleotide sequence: TGTGCCAGAAGCTCTCCCCCCGCGATACGAATTGATGAAAAACTGTTTTTT. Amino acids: CARSSPPAIRIDEKLFF.

The CDR3 nucleotides are TGTGCCAGCTCACCAACATGGCAGAACACTGAAGCTTTCTTT. Translating it yields CASSPTWQNTEAFF. The genes are TRBV18 and TRBJ1-1; D not certain. The CDR3 contains 14 residues. With 2 bases removed from V and 1 base from J, the gap between germline ends came to 8 bases. Germline V lookup: CDR1 KGHSH, CDR2 LQKENI.

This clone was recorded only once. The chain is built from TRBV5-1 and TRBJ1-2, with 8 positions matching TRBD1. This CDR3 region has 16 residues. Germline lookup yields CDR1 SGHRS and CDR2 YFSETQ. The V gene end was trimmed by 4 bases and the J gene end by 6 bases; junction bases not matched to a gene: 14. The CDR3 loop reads CASSVSSGGLGDGYTF. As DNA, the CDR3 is TGCGCCAGCAGCGTCTCCTCAGGGGGCCTTGGGGATGGCTACACCTTC.

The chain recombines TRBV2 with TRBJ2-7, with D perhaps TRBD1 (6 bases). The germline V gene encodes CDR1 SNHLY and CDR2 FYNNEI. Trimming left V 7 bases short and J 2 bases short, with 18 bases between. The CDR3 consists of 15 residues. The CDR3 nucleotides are TGTGCCAGCACCCTTACCCTAACAGGGACCTACGAGCAGTACTTC. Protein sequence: CASTLTLTGTYEQYF.

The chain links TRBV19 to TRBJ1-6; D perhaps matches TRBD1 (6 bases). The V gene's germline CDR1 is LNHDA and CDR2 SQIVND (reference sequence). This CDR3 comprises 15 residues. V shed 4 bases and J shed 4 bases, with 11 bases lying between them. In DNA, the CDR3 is TGTGCCAGTAGTAGCCCTGACAGGTATAATTCACCCCTCCACTTT. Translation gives CASSSPDRYNSPLHF.

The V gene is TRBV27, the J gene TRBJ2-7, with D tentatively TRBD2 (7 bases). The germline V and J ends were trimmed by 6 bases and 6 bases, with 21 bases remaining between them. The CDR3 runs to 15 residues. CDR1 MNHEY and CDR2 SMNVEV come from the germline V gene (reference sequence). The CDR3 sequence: CASSLGRGGGFEQYF. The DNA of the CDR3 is TGTGCCAGCAGCTTAGGAAGGGGGGGCGGCTTCGAGCAGTACTTC.

Written as DNA, the CDR3 is TGCGCCAGCAGCTTGGGGTCGGGGATCCCCTACGAGCAGTACTTC. Translation: CASSLGSGIPYEQYF. This sequence joins TRBV5-1 and TRBJ2-7; a weak D match, TRBD2 (5 bases). Germline V gene lookup returns CDR1 SGHRS and CDR2 YFSETQ. The CDR3 length is 15 residues. Trimming removed 0 bases from V and 2 bases from J, with 12 bases in between.

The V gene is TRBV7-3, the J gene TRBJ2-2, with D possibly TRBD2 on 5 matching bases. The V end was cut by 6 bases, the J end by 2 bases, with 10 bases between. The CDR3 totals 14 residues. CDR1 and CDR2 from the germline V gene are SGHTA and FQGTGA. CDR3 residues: CASRDGSNTGELFF. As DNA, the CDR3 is TGTGCCAGCAGGGATGGGAGTAACACCGGGGAGCTGTTTTTT.

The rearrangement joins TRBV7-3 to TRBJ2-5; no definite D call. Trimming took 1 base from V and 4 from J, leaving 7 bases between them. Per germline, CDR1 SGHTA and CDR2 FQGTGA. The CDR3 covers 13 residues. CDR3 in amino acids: CASSLRGLETQYF. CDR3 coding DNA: TGTGCCAGCAGCTTAAGAGGCTTAGAGACCCAGTACTTC. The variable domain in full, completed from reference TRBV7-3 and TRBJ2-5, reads GAGVSQTPSNKVTEKGKYVELRCDPISGHTALYWYRQSLGQGPEFLIYFQGTGAADDSGLPNDRFFAVRPEGSVSTLKIQRTERGDSAVYLCASSLRGLETQYFGPGTRLLVL.

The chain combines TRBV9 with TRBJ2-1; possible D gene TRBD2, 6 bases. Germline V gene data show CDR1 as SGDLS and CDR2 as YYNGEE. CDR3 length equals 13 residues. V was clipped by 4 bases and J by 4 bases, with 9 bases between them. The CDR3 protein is CASSLGLYNEQFF. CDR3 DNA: TGTGCCAGCAGCTTGGGACTGTACAATGAGCAGTTCTTC.

CDR3 sequence reads: CASSYMQGEDATF. The CDR3 bases are TGTGCCAGCAGTTACATGCAGGGGGAGGACGCCACCTTC. This sequence joins TRBV6-6 and TRBJ1-2; 7 bases line up with TRBD1. The J segment lost 13 bases and the V segment lost 2 bases, leaving 10 bases of the junction unmatched. The CDR3 covers 13 residues. Germline lookup yields CDR1 MNHNY and CDR2 SVGAGI (reference sequence).

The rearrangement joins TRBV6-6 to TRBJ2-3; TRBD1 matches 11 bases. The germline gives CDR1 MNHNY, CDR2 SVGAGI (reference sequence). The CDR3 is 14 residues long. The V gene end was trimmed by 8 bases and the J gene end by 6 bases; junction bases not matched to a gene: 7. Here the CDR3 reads CASGTGTGGDTQYF. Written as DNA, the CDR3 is TGTGCCAGCGGGACCGGGACAGGGGGGGATACGCAGTATTTT.

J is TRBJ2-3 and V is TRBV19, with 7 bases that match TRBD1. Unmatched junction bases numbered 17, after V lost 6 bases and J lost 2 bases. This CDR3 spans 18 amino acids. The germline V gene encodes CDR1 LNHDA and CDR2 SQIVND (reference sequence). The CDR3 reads CASSTGADTAKSTDTQYF. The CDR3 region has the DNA TGTGCCAGTAGCACAGGGGCCGATACCGCAAAGTCCACAGATACGCAGTATTTT.

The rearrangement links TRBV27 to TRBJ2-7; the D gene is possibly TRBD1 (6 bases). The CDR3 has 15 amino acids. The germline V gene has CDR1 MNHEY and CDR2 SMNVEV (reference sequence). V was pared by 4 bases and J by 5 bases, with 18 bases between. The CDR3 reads CASSYQTGFPHEQYF. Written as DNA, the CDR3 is TGTGCCAGCAGTTACCAGACAGGATTCCCCCACGAGCAGTACTTC.

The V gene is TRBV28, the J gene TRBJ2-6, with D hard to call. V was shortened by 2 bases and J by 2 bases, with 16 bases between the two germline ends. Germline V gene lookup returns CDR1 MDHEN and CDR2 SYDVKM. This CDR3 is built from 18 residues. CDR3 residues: CASSLPFDPGTGANVLTF. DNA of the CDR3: TGTGCCAGCAGTTTACCCTTTGATCCAGGTACTGGGGCCAACGTCCTGACTTTC.

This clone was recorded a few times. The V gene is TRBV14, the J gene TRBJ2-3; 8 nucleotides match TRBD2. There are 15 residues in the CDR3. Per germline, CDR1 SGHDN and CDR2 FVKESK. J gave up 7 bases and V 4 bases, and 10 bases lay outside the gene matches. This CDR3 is CASSPPGGGRYTQYF. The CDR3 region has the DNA TGTGCCAGCAGCCCGCCGGGGGGGGGCCGGTATACGCAGTATTTT.

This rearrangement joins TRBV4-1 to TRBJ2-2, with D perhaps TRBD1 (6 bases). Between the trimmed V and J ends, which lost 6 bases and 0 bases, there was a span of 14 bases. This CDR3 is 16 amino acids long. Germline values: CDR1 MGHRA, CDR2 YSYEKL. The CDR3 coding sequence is TGCGCCAGCAGTCCTTCGACAGGACCGAACACCGGGGAGCTGTTTTTT. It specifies CASSPSTGPNTGELFF.

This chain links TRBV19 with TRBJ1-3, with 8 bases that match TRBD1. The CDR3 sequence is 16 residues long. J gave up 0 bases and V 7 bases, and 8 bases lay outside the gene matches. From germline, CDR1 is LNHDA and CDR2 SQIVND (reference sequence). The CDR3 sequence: CASTRDRTLSGNTIYF. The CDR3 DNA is TGTGCCAGTACCCGGGACAGGACCCTCTCTGGAAACACCATATATTTT.

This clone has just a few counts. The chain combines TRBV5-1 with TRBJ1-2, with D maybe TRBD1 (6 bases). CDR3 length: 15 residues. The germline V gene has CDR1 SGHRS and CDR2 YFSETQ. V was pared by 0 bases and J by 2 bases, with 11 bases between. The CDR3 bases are TGCGCCAGCAGCTTGGTCCTGGGGGCGAACTATGGCTACACCTTC. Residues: CASSLVLGANYGYTF.

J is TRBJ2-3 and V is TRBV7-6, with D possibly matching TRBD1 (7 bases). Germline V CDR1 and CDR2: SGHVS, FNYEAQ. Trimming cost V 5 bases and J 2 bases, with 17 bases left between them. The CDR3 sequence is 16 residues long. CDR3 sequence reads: CASSAAPGGNTDTQYF. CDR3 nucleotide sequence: TGTGCCAGCAGCGCGGCGCCAGGGGGGAACACAGATACGCAGTATTTT.

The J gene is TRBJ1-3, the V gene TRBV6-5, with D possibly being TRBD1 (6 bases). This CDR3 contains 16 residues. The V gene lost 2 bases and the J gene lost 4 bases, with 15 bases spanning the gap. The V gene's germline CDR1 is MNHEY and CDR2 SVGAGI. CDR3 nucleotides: TGTGCCAGCAGTTACACAGACAGGATGCCGGGAAACACCATATATTTT. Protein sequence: CASSYTDRMPGNTIYF.

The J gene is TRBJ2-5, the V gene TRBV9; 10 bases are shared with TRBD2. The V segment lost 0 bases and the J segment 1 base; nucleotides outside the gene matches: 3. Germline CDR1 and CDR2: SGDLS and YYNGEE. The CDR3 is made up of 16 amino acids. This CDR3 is CASSVAAGGPQETQYF. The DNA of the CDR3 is TGTGCCAGCAGCGTAGCAGCGGGGGGGCCCCAAGAGACCCAGTACTTC.